This passage covers 10 T cell receptor beta chains from one sample sequenced in a study of T-cell reconstitution after alpha-beta-depleted transplantation in children (dated by TCRdb to the mid-2010s). Library prep was done by PCR. Sequenced using an Illumina HiSeq 2500. TCR libraries were prepared with molecular barcoding, using unique molecular identifiers to normalize TCRbeta repertoire quantification. In TCRdb, the public reads were trimmed at Q25 with fastp and aligned with MiXCR, with productive beta chains retained. Rows merge per CDR3 protein into single entries with the most common DNA and genes. The sample data list hundreds of thousands of distinct CDR3 sequences, and approximately 10% of these were observed just once. The top ten clonotypes cover about 4.2% of the sample. The input for sequencing was PBMCs from the stem cell graft donor, taken from the stem cell graft. These receptors came from a human donor who donated a stem cell graft to a child with acute myeloid leukemia.

V gene TRBV25-1 combines with J gene TRBJ2-1; no definite D call. Deletions cut 1 base from V and 6 bases from J, with 7 bases between. The CDR3 has 13 amino acids. Germline V gives CDR1 MGHDK, CDR2 SYGVNS. In nucleotides, the CDR3 is TGTGCCAGCAGTGAATCGGCGAGCAATGAGCAGTTCTTC. It codes for CASSESASNEQFF.

The chain employs TRBV5-1 and TRBJ2-2; TRBD1 might be the D (6 bases). CDR3 length: 14 residues. In germline, CDR1 is SGHRS, CDR2 YFSETQ. V dropped 2 bases and J dropped 5 bases, with 10 bases sitting between them. CDR3 residues: CASSLNTGTGELFF. CDR3 DNA sequence: TGCGCCAGCAGCTTAAACACAGGGACCGGGGAGCTGTTTTTT.

This clonotype was recorded many times. This chain joins TRBV29-1 and TRBJ2-1, with 10 bases fitting TRBD2. CDR3 length equals 18 residues. Per the germline V gene, CDR1 is SQVTM and CDR2 is ANQGSEA. Trimming took 4 bases from V and 4 from J; bases not matched to a gene: 16. The CDR3 region has the DNA TGCAGCGTTGTCCTGGGGTCAGCGGCTAGCGGGGGATACAATGAGCAGTTCTTC. Translated: CSVVLGSAASGGYNEQFF.

This clonotype was recorded a few times. The V gene is TRBV29-1, the J gene TRBJ2-1; the D is unclear. With 1 base removed from V and 4 bases from J, the gap between germline ends came to 8 bases. The CDR3 extends over 13 amino acids. Germline values: CDR1 SQVTM, CDR2 ANQGSEA. This CDR3 reads CSVEGVAYNEQFF. The CDR3 DNA reads TGCAGCGTTGAAGGCGTCGCTTACAATGAGCAGTTCTTC.

This clonotype was seen repeatedly, ten times or more. This chain joins TRBV19 and TRBJ2-7; D unresolved. Germline-derived CDR1 and CDR2 are LNHDA and SQIVND (reference sequence). There are 14 residues in the CDR3. V was trimmed by 6 bases and J by 6 bases, leaving 18 bases between them. CDR3 nucleotides: TGTGCCAGTAGCCTCGAAGGGAAGGTCAGCGAGCAGTACTTC. Translating gives CASSLEGKVSEQYF.

The table lists this clonotype with many counts. The chain carries TRBV28 and TRBJ2-7; 7 bases agree with TRBD2. Trimming took 5 bases from V and 3 from J; bases not matched to a gene: 10. The CDR3 runs 15 residues. The germline V gene encodes CDR1 MDHEN and CDR2 SYDVKM. The CDR3 coding sequence is TGTGCCAGCAGTGACCAGGGAGGGACTTTCTACGAGCAGTACTTC. Its protein product is CASSDQGGTFYEQYF.

The chain couples TRBV13 to TRBJ2-1; 13 bases line up with TRBD2. Germline V gene lookup returns CDR1 PRHDT and CDR2 FYEKMQ (reference sequence). J gave up 9 bases and V 5 bases, and 7 bases lay outside the gene matches. The CDR3 consists of 15 residues. The CDR3 loop reads CASSPRTSGRREQFF. CDR3 DNA sequence: TGTGCCAGCAGCCCCCGGACTAGCGGGAGACGTGAGCAGTTCTTC.

This clonotype was recorded many times. The chain employs TRBV24-1 and TRBJ2-1, with D perhaps TRBD1 or TRBD2 (5 bases each). V was cut by 4 bases and J by 0 bases, with 24 bases left in between. CDR1 is KGHDR and CDR2 is SFDVKD in the germline V gene. There are 20 residues in the CDR3. As DNA, the CDR3 is TGTGCCACCAGTGAGCACCCTAATAGTGGGGGTCTAAGCTCCTACAATGAGCAGTTCTTC. This codes for CATSEHPNSGGLSSYNEQFF.

This clonotype came up a few times. The chain combines TRBV12-3 or TRBV12-4 with TRBJ2-7; 7 bases line up with TRBD2. The CDR3 sequence is 15 residues long. The V segment lost 4 bases and the J segment 6 bases; nucleotides outside the gene matches: 12. The CDR3 sequence: CASSSRGTTSPEQYF. CDR3 sequence (DNA): TGTGCCAGCAGTTCTCGGGGGACGACTAGCCCCGAGCAGTACTTC.

A few counts support this clonotype. The rearrangement joins TRBV5-5 to TRBJ2-3; unclear D gene. The germline V gene has CDR1 SGHKS and CDR2 YYEKEE (reference sequence). The CDR3 is made up of 15 amino acids. V was clipped by 3 bases and J by 0 bases, with 11 bases between them. The CDR3 DNA follows: TGTGCCAGCAGCTACCGCTTGGGGAGCACAGATACGCAGTATTTT. Protein: CASSYRLGSTDTQYF.